The 20 T cell receptor beta chains below were found in one sample sequenced in a study of blood T cell repertoires in COVID-19. Assay: immunoSEQ multiplex PCR; the TCRdb copy retains only in-frame clones and omits some. The profile shows around 100,000 clones, roughly nine tenths of them singletons. The specimen sequenced was peripheral blood. The receptors derive from a man over 45 with active COVID-19.

This chain connects TRBV4-1 to TRBJ2-5; 8 bases are shared with TRBD2. The CDR3 is made up of 14 amino acids. The germline gives CDR1 MGHRA, CDR2 YSYEKL. The V segment lost 2 bases and the J segment 5 bases; nucleotides outside the gene matches: 4. The CDR3 region is CASSQTQREETQYF. CDR3 coding DNA: TGCGCCAGCAGCCAAACCCAGCGGGAGGAGACCCAGTACTTC.

The gene calls are TRBV14 and TRBJ2-2; 7 nucleotides agree with TRBD1. This CDR3 contains 19 residues. The V gene end was trimmed by 1 base and the J gene end by 8 bases; junction bases not matched to a gene: 19. CDR1 SGHDN and CDR2 FVKESK come from the germline V gene. As DNA, the CDR3 is TGTGCCAGCAGCCAAGGCATCTTTCCGGGACAGTACCTTGGAGGGGAGCTGTTTTTT. Amino acids: CASSQGIFPGQYLGGELFF.

This chain links TRBV18 with TRBJ2-5; TRBD2 matches 7 bases. Germline V gene data show CDR1 as KGHSH and CDR2 as LQKENI. The length of the CDR3 is 15 residues. V shed 3 bases, J shed 2 bases, and the junction held 6 bases outside the gene matches. CDR3 DNA sequence: TGTGCCAGCTCACCCGGGGCTAGCGGACAAGAGACCCAGTACTTC. This sequence encodes CASSPGASGQETQYF.

V and J are TRBV19 and TRBJ1-5; TRBD1 matches 9 bases. V shed 6 bases and J 0 bases; nucleotides not matched to a gene: 3. Germline values: CDR1 LNHDA, CDR2 SQIVND (reference sequence). This CDR3 comprises 15 residues. The CDR3 loop reads CASSWTGASNQPQHF. The CDR3 coding sequence is TGTGCCAGTAGCTGGACAGGGGCTAGCAATCAGCCCCAGCATTTT.

The genes are TRBV7-9 and TRBJ2-5; 7 bases line up with TRBD1. The CDR3 consists of 15 residues. With 5 bases clipped from V and 1 base from J, the junction kept 7 bases outside the gene matches. Germline loops: CDR1 SEHNR, CDR2 FQNEAQ (reference sequence). The CDR3 region is CASSRQNRGQETQYF. In DNA form, the CDR3 reads TGTGCCAGCAGCCGGCAAAACAGGGGCCAAGAGACCCAGTACTTC. The variable domain in full, completed from reference TRBV7-9 and TRBJ2-5, reads DTGVSQNPRHKITKRGQNVTFRCDPISEHNRLYWYRQTLGQGPEFLTYFQNEAQLEKSRLLSDRFSAERPKGSFSTLEIQRTEQGDSAMYLCASSRQNRGQETQYFGPGTRLLVL.

The genes are TRBV15 and TRBJ2-5; 13 nucleotides line up with TRBD2. J gave up 5 bases and V 1 base, and 4 bases lay outside the gene matches. Germline V CDR1 and CDR2: LNHNV, YYDKDF (reference sequence). The CDR3 totals 16 residues. The CDR3 bases are TGTGCCACCAGCAGAGCAACTAGCGGGGGGGTGGAGACCCAGTACTTC. It is translated as CATSRATSGGVETQYF.

J is TRBJ1-2 and V is TRBV5-5, with D possibly TRBD1 on 6 matching bases. The CDR3 contains 16 residues. CDR1 SGHKS and CDR2 YYEKEE come from the germline V gene (reference sequence). V dropped 4 bases and J dropped 0 bases, with 16 bases sitting between them. CDR3 sequence reads: CASSNVGGQANYGYTF. CDR3 coding DNA: TGTGCCAGCAGCAACGTAGGGGGTCAAGCTAACTATGGCTACACCTTC. The variable domain in full, completed from reference TRBV5-5 and TRBJ1-2, reads DAGVTQSPTHLIKTRGQQVTLRCSPISGHKSVSWYQQVLGQGPQFIFQYYEKEERGRGNFPDRFSARQFPNYSSELNVNALLLGDSALYLCASSNVGGQANYGYTFGSGTRLTVV.

This chain connects TRBV19 to TRBJ1-1; 7 nucleotides match TRBD1. Unmatched junction bases numbered 3, after V lost 5 bases and J lost 0 bases. This CDR3 is built from 14 residues. Looked up from germline, CDR1 is LNHDA and CDR2 is SQIVND (reference sequence). CDR3 amino acids: CASSQQGMNTEAFF. The CDR3 region has the DNA TGTGCCAGTAGTCAACAGGGGATGAACACTGAAGCTTTCTTT. The variable domain in full, completed from reference TRBV19 and TRBJ1-1, reads DGGITQSPKYLFRKEGQNVTLSCEQNLNHDAMYWYRQDPGQGLRLIYYSQIVNDFQKGDIAEGYSVSREKKESFPLTVTSAQKNPTAFYLCASSQQGMNTEAFFGQGTRLTVV.

The genes are TRBV5-1 and TRBJ1-4; TRBD1 agrees at 9 bases. Germline CDR1 SGHRS, CDR2 YFSETQ. Losses at the gene ends were 4 bases for V and 7 bases for J; bases not matched to a gene: 8. This CDR3 contains 15 residues. The CDR3 is CASSKGTGGSEKLFF. Written as DNA, the CDR3 is TGCGCCAGCAGCAAAGGTACAGGGGGCTCTGAAAAACTGTTTTTT.

Details on this clone: Relative to the germline gene, one junction end is altered; a read error may explain this. This chain joins TRBV6-1 and TRBJ1-3, with D maybe TRBD1 (5 bases). This CDR3 region has 17 residues. Germline CDR1 reads MNHNS; CDR2 reads SASEGT. The DNA of the CDR3 is TGTGCCAGCAGGGAAGGTGCGGGACTTGGAGGTGGAAACACCATATATTTT. It codes for CASREGAGLGGGNTIYF.

This chain uses TRBV3-1 (or the pseudogene TRBV3-2) with TRBJ2-1; TRBD2 aligns across 10 bases. Germline V gene sequence: CDR1 LGHDT, CDR2 YNNKEL (reference sequence). V lost 4 bases, J lost 7 bases, and 16 bases stayed unmatched. This CDR3 comprises 18 residues. CDR3 protein: CASSRTLAGGPGGNEQFF. The CDR3 DNA is TGTGCCAGCAGCCGGACTTTAGCGGGAGGCCCAGGGGGAAATGAGCAGTTCTTC.

V is TRBV3-1 (or the pseudogene TRBV3-2) and J is TRBJ2-5, with TRBD2 identical over 8 bases. CDR3 length: 17 residues. CDR1 is LGHDT, CDR2 YNNKEL, per germline (reference sequence). The trim removed 3 bases at V and 2 bases at J, leaving 11 bases unmatched. In DNA form, the CDR3 reads TGTGCCAGCAGCCACAGAGCGGGAGCCGTATCTCAAGAGACCCAGTACTTC. Protein: CASSHRAGAVSQETQYF.

V is TRBV5-6 and J is TRBJ1-1, with TRBD1 identical over 7 bases. The CDR3 length is 14 residues. Unmatched junction bases numbered 5, after V lost 4 bases and J lost 2 bases. Germline lookup yields CDR1 SGHDT and CDR2 YYEEEE. CDR3 residues: CASSRGQPNTEAFF. In nucleotides, the CDR3 is TGTGCCAGCAGCCGGGGACAGCCAAACACTGAAGCTTTCTTT.

The chain couples TRBV11-2 to TRBJ2-6; possible D gene TRBD1, 5 bases. Trimming removed 1 base from V and 1 base from J, with 5 bases in between. Per the germline V gene, CDR1 is SGHAT and CDR2 is FQNNGV. The CDR3 runs to 15 residues. The CDR3 coding sequence is TGTGCCAGCAGCTTAGCAGGGTCTGGGGCCAACGTCCTGACTTTC. Translation gives CASSLAGSGANVLTF.

The chain has TRBV19 and TRBJ1-3, with D perhaps TRBD1 (6 bases). Germline V gives CDR1 LNHDA, CDR2 SQIVND (reference sequence). CDR3 length: 15 amino acids. V lost 5 bases and J 0 bases, leaving 11 bases between the germline ends. CDR3: CASSGQHASGNTIYF. The CDR3 nucleotides are TGTGCCAGTAGTGGACAGCACGCCTCTGGAAACACCATATATTTT. The full variable domain, completed using reference TRBV19 and TRBJ1-3, is DGGITQSPKYLFRKEGQNVTLSCEQNLNHDAMYWYRQDPGQGLRLIYYSQIVNDFQKGDIAEGYSVSREKKESFPLTVTSAQKNPTAFYLCASSGQHASGNTIYFGEGSWLTVV.

CDR3 DNA sequence: TGCGCCAGCAGCCAAGGAGGGACACAAAGTAACTATGGCTACACCTTC. Translation gives CASSQGGTQSNYGYTF. The chain combines TRBV4-1 with TRBJ1-2; D might be TRBD1 (6 bases). The CDR3 length is 16 residues. Per germline, CDR1 MGHRA and CDR2 YSYEKL. Trimming shortened V by 1 base and J by 1 base, and 13 bases separated the two germline ends.

V is TRBV2 and J is TRBJ1-5, with 8 bases identical to TRBD1. This CDR3 contains 15 residues. CDR1 and CDR2 from the germline V gene are SNHLY and FYNNEI. Unmatched junction bases numbered 5, after V lost 1 base and J lost 6 bases. CDR3 nucleotides: TGTGCCAGCAGTGAAGGGCAGGGGGCCGCTCAGCCCCAGCATTTT. It yields the protein CASSEGQGAAQPQHF.

V is TRBV2 and J is TRBJ1-2, with D maybe TRBD1 (5 bases). This CDR3 comprises 13 residues. Germline V gives CDR1 SNHLY, CDR2 FYNNEI. V lost 2 bases, J lost 7 bases, and 11 bases lay in between. The CDR3 DNA reads as TGTGCCAGCAGTGAAAGCGGGGCGGTTGGCTACACCTTC. Translating it yields CASSESGAVGYTF.

The chain uses TRBV6-1 and TRBJ1-6; 10 nucleotides align to TRBD1. The V gene end was trimmed by 1 base and the J gene end by 9 bases; junction bases not matched to a gene: 0. The CDR3 covers 14 residues. Germline V CDR1 and CDR2: MNHNS, SASEGT. Here the CDR3 DNA reads TGTGCCAGCAGTGAAGGACAGGGGGCTTCACCCCTCCACTTT. Translated: CASSEGQGASPLHF.

This clone was seen once. V and J are TRBV2 and TRBJ2-2; 13 bases match TRBD2. J gave up 7 bases and V 6 bases, and 5 bases lay outside the gene matches. Germline CDR1 SNHLY, CDR2 FYNNEI. The CDR3 consists of 15 residues. This CDR3 is CASRGLAGPIGELFF. CDR3 DNA: TGTGCCAGCAGGGGACTAGCGGGACCGATCGGGGAGCTGTTTTTT.